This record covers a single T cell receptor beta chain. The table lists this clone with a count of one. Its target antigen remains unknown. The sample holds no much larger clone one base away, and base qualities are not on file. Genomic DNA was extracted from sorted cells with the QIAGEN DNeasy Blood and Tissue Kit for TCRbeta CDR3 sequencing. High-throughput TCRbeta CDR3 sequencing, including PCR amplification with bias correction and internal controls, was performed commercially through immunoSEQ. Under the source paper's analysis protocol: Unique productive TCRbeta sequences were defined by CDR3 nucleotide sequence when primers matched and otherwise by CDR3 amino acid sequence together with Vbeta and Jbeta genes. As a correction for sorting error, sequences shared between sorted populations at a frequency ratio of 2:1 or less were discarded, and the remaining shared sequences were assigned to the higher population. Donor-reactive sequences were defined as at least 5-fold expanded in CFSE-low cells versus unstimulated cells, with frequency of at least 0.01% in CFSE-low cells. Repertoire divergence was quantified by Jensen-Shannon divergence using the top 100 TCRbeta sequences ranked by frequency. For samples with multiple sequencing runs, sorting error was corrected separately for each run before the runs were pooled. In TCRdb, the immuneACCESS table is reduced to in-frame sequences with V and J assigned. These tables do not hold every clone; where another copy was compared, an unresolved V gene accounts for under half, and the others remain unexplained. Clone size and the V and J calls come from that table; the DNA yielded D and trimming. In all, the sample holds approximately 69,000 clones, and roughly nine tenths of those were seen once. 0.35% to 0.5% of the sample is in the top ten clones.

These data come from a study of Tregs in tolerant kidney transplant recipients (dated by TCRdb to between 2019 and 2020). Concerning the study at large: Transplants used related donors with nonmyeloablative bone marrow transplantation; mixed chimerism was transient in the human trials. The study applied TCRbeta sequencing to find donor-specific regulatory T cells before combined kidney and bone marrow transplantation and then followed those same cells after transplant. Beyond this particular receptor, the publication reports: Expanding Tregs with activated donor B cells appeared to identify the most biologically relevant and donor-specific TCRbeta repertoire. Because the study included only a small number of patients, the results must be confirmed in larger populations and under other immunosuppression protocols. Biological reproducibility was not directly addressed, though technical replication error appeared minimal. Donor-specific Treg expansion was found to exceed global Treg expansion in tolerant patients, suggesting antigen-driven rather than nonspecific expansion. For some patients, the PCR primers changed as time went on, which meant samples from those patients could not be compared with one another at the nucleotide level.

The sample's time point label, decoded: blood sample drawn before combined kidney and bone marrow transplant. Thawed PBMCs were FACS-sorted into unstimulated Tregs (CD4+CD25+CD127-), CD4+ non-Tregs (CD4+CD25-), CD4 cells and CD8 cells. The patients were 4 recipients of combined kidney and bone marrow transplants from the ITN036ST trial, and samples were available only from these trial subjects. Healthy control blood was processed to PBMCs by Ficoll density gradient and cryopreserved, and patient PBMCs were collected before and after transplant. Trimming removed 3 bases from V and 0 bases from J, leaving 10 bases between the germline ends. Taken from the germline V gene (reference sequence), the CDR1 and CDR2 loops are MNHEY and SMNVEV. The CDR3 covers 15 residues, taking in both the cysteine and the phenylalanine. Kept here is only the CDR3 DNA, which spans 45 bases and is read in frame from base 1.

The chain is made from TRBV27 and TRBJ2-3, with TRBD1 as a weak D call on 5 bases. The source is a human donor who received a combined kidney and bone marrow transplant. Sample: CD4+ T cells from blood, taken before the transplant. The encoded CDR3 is CASSFRALSTDTQYF. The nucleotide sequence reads TGTGCCAGCAGTTTCAGGGCCCTGAGCACAGATACGCAGTATTTT.